This T cell receptor (beta chain) is drawn from a study of blood T cells in healthy people across ages. Study findings and constraints: The long-lived group displayed more naive CD4+ cells, plus higher diversity, than the aged donors did.

Each donor gave ten milliliters of peripheral blood. V lost 6 bases, J lost 5 bases, and 5 bases stayed unmatched. CDR1 MNHEY and CDR2 SVGAGI come from the germline V gene. CDR3 length equals 15 residues. On this clonotype: The target antigen is unknown.

A second PCR, run for about 6 to 11 cycles, used a sample-barcoded 5' primer plus a J-beta primer mix. Using its own MiXCR run on the 5' RACE reads, TCRdb lists one record per CDR3 protein. The table includes hundreds of thousands of distinct CDR3 sequences, around 38% detected once. The sequenced sample consisted of blood. This clonotype was sampled from a man older than 75 in good health. The V gene is TRBV6-5, the J gene TRBJ2-3, with TRBD2 matching over 13 bases. CDR3 nucleotide sequence: TGTGCCAGCAGCCGTACTAGCGGGGGGGTAGATACGCAGTATTTT. Residues: CASSRTSGGVDTQYF.